This T cell receptor (beta chain) was obtained from a study of cytomegalovirus exposure and HLA in healthy donors. Study details: Among roughly 180 million T cells, an earlier analysis found 90 million to 130 million unique TCR beta sequences. Findings and caveats of the study: Later analysis suggested links between common viral pathogens and several top significant clusters. A missense variant in DCLRE1C was later tied to TCR beta V- and J-gene trimming.

PCR primers comprised 60 Vbeta and 13 Jbeta primers. Using immunoSEQ multiplex PCR, the repertoire was profiled, and TCRdb retains in-frame clones only, with some absent. Counted here are some 140,000 clones, about three quarters occurring once; the ten biggest clones make up around 1.4%. The length of the CDR3 is 16 residues. V lost 7 bases and J lost 3; bases outside the gene matches: 11. In germline, CDR1 is SGHVS, CDR2 FQNEAQ. This clone came up a few times. What it binds is unknown. The chain recombines TRBV7-8 with TRBJ2-5; the match to TRBD2 covers 10 bases. The clonotype originates from a woman aged 40 to 55 in good health and CMV-seronegative. The specimen sequenced was PBMCs. The CDR3 reads CASNPSYTSGEETQYF. DNA for the CDR3: TGTGCCAGCAACCCCTCTTACACTAGCGGGGAAGAGACCCAGTACTTC. The full variable domain, completed using reference TRBV7-8 and TRBJ2-5, is GAGVSQSPRYKVAKRGQDVALRCDPISGHVSLFWYQQALGQGPEFLTYFQNEAQLDKSGLPSDRFFAERPEGSVSTLKIQRTQQEDSAVYLCASNPSYTSGEETQYFGPGTRLLVL.